Each of the 27 T cell receptor beta chains below was sequenced from the same sample in a study of blood T cell repertoires in COVID-19. Produced via immunoSEQ multiplex PCR; TCRdb's table is partial and in-frame only. The sample has about 240,000 clones; about 89% are singletons. Sequencing was done on a sample of PBMCs or T cells enriched from blood (not recorded which). These receptor sequences come from a middle-aged man who had recovered from COVID-19.

The chain has TRBV11-2 and TRBJ2-4; 8 bases fit TRBD1. CDR1 is SGHAT, CDR2 FQNNGV, per germline. CDR3 length: 16 residues. J was trimmed by 3 bases and V by 5 bases; bases with no gene match: 9. This chain's CDR3 is CASSLNPGQGKNIQYF. The CDR3 nucleotides read TGTGCCAGCAGCCTCAACCCAGGACAGGGCAAAAACATTCAGTACTTC.

The chain joins TRBV10-2 to TRBJ2-3; 11 positions agree with TRBD2. The CDR3 contains 15 residues. The germline gives CDR1 WSHSY, CDR2 SAAADI. The V segment lost 6 bases and the J segment 1 base; nucleotides outside the gene matches: 3. The CDR3 sequence is CASRTLAGGTDTQYF. The CDR3, as DNA: TGCGCCAGCAGAACACTAGCGGGGGGCACAGATACGCAGTATTTT.

DNA for the CDR3: TGTGCCAGCACGGGAGATACAGAACTGAGGCCCCAGCATTTT. This encodes CASTGDTELRPQHF. This sequence joins TRBV2 and TRBJ1-5; D is uncertain. The ends were cut back, 7 bases at V and 9 bases at J, with 19 bases in the middle. The CDR3 is 14 amino acids. Per the germline V gene, CDR1 is SNHLY and CDR2 is FYNNEI.

This clone has just one count. V is TRBV7-2 and J is TRBJ1-2, with D perhaps TRBD1 (6 bases). The length of the CDR3 is 16 residues. Germline V gives CDR1 SGHTA, CDR2 FQGNSA. The ends were cut back, 5 bases at V and 4 bases at J, with 20 bases in the middle. The DNA for the CDR3 is TGTGCCAGCAGCCCTCCCGACAGGCTTTCTAGCTATGGCTACACCTTC. It codes for CASSPPDRLSSYGYTF.

The gene calls are TRBV28 and TRBJ2-1, with 13 bases that match TRBD2. The V and J ends lost 2 bases and 1 base, in that order; junction bases with no gene match: 17. The CDR3 has 22 amino acids. Germline loops: CDR1 MDHEN, CDR2 SYDVKM. The CDR3 region has the DNA TGTGCCAGCAGTTTAGTCCCCGGGGTTGGACTAGCGGGAGTATCATCCTACAATGAGCAGTTCTTC. Translation: CASSLVPGVGLAGVSSYNEQFF.

V gene TRBV25-1 combines with J gene TRBJ2-7; TRBD1 matches at 10 bases. This CDR3 comprises 15 residues. With 5 bases clipped from V and 3 bases from J, the junction kept 7 bases outside the gene matches. CDR1 MGHDK and CDR2 SYGVNS come from the germline V gene. The CDR3 nucleotides read TGTGCCAGCAGTATTCCGGGACAGGGGATCTACGAGCAGTACTTC. Its protein is CASSIPGQGIYEQYF.

This sequence joins TRBV30 and TRBJ1-6; 11 nucleotides align to TRBD1. V dropped 1 base and J dropped 9; count of bases not matched to a gene: 2. The CDR3 has 14 residues. The germline V gene encodes CDR1 GTSNPN and CDR2 SVGIG (reference sequence). The chain's CDR3 is CAWSGGQGVSPLHF. CDR3 bases: TGTGCCTGGAGTGGGGGACAGGGGGTTTCACCCCTCCACTTT.

The chain links TRBV6-1 to TRBJ1-1; a possible D gene is TRBD1 (6 bases). The CDR3 spans 15 residues. Trimming removed 6 bases at V and 0 bases at J, with 14 bases between. Germline V gene lookup returns CDR1 MNHNS and CDR2 SASEGT. CDR3 sequence reads: CASSSWTELNTEAFF. For the CDR3, the DNA is TGTGCCAGCAGCTCATGGACAGAGCTGAACACTGAAGCTTTCTTT.

Here the CDR3 reads CASGLVPTDGYTF. The CDR3 bases are TGTGCTAGTGGTTTGGTACCTACAGATGGCTACACCTTC. The chain couples TRBV12-5 to TRBJ1-2; no clear D gene. V lost 0 bases, J lost 6 bases, and 8 bases lay in between. In germline, CDR1 is LGHNT, CDR2 FRNRAP. This CDR3 has 13 amino acids.

The V call is TRBV28, the J call TRBJ1-3, with 8 bases aligning to TRBD1. Germline trimming cut 6 bases from V and 2 bases from J; bases unmatched to any gene: 3. This CDR3 spans 14 amino acids. CDR1 is MDHEN and CDR2 is SYDVKM in the germline V gene. The CDR3 is CASRKGQAGNTIYF. DNA of the CDR3: TGTGCCAGCAGGAAGGGACAGGCTGGAAACACCATATATTTT.

The V gene is TRBV29-1, the J gene TRBJ1-1; a possible D gene is TRBD1 (6 bases). This CDR3 is 14 amino acids long. The V gene lost 0 bases and the J gene lost 5 bases, with 13 bases spanning the gap. CDR1 is SQVTM, CDR2 ANQGSEA, per germline. The DNA of the CDR3 is TGCAGCGTTGAAGAGACAGGCCAAGGGACTGAAGCTTTCTTT. Its protein product is CSVEETGQGTEAFF.

The chain couples TRBV27 to TRBJ2-7; D perhaps matches TRBD2 (5 bases). The ends were cut back, 4 bases at V and 2 bases at J, with 21 bases in the middle. The CDR3 runs 17 residues. Germline values: CDR1 MNHEY, CDR2 SMNVEV (reference sequence). The CDR3 protein is CASSSPGNAGNTYEQYF. CDR3 DNA: TGTGCCAGCAGTTCCCCGGGAAATGCCGGGAACACCTACGAGCAGTACTTC.

This rearrangement joins TRBV6-5 to TRBJ1-2; TRBD1 agrees at 8 bases. This CDR3 has 14 residues. The junction had 3 bases not matched to a gene; V was cut back by 6 bases and J by 0 bases. Germline V CDR1 and CDR2: MNHEY, SVGAGI. This CDR3 reads CASRTGQANYGYTF. The CDR3 DNA follows: TGTGCCAGCAGAACGGGACAGGCTAACTATGGCTACACCTTC.

This clone has a single count. This chain links TRBV11-3 with TRBJ1-1; a weak D match, TRBD1 (6 bases). This CDR3 spans 15 amino acids. Trimming shortened V by 5 bases and J by 3 bases, and 16 bases separated the two germline ends. Germline CDR1 is SGHNT and CDR2 is YENEEA. The CDR3 sequence is CASSPRAAGDTEAFF. Written as DNA, the CDR3 is TGTGCCAGCAGCCCCCGTGCCGCAGGGGACACTGAAGCTTTCTTT.

This chain connects TRBV4-1 to TRBJ1-4; possible D gene TRBD1, 6 bases. CDR3 length equals 17 residues. Germline V gene data show CDR1 as MGHRA and CDR2 as YSYEKL. V dropped 0 bases and J dropped 5 bases, with 16 bases sitting between them. Here the CDR3 reads CASSQDPLQGSNEKLFF. DNA for the CDR3: TGCGCCAGCAGCCAAGACCCGTTACAGGGTTCGAATGAAAAACTGTTTTTT.

The CDR3 DNA sequence: TGTGCCAGCAGTGTTTTAGGGACAGGTAGGAAATCGGGCACTGAAGCTTTCTTT. Its translation is CASSVLGTGRKSGTEAFF. This chain connects TRBV28 to TRBJ1-1; 8 positions agree with TRBD1. After removal of 5 bases from V and 4 bases from J, the junction contained 18 bases not matched to a gene. The length of the CDR3 is 18 residues. Germline V gene sequence: CDR1 MDHEN, CDR2 SYDVKM.

This rearrangement joins TRBV2 to TRBJ2-1; D might be TRBD2 (5 bases). The CDR3 sequence is 15 residues long. The germline CDR1 and CDR2 sequences are SNHLY and FYNNEI. Trimming cost V 1 base and J 7 bases, with 14 bases left between them. The chain's CDR3 is CASSEGALSGNEQFF. CDR3 nucleotide sequence: TGTGCCAGCAGTGAAGGGGCCCTCTCGGGGAATGAGCAGTTCTTC.

J is TRBJ1-2 and V is TRBV2, with TRBD1 matching 7 bases. The V and J ends lost 6 bases and 4 bases, in that order; junction bases with no gene match: 14. Germline V gene lookup returns CDR1 SNHLY and CDR2 FYNNEI. This CDR3 spans 16 amino acids. The CDR3 spells CASSPAGTANLYGYTF. CDR3 in DNA: TGTGCCAGCAGCCCTGCGGGGACAGCAAACCTCTATGGCTACACCTTC.

This chain uses TRBV29-1 with TRBJ1-5, with a possible D match to TRBD1 (6 bases). Germline lookup yields CDR1 SQVTM and CDR2 ANQGSEA. The CDR3 consists of 13 residues. V lost 4 bases, J lost 4 bases, and 11 bases lay in between. This chain's CDR3 is CSVGITGNQPQHF. The CDR3 bases are TGCAGCGTTGGGATCACAGGGAATCAGCCCCAGCATTTT.

This sequence joins TRBV5-1 and TRBJ2-7; 7 bases align to TRBD2. Germline CDR1 is SGHRS and CDR2 is YFSETQ. This CDR3 contains 14 residues. After removal of 1 base from V and 3 bases from J, the junction contained 4 bases not matched to a gene. CDR3 nucleotide sequence: TGCGCCAGCAGCTTGCAGGGAGGGTACTACGAGCAGTACTTC. Residues: CASSLQGGYYEQYF.

The rearrangement links TRBV11-2 to TRBJ2-5; 9 bases line up with TRBD1. The length of the CDR3 is 19 residues. The J segment lost 0 bases and the V segment lost 3 bases, leaving 14 bases of the junction unmatched. CDR1 and CDR2 from the germline V gene are SGHAT and FQNNGV. CDR3 sequence: CASSFRRVPQGAYQETQYF. The CDR3 DNA sequence: TGTGCCAGCAGCTTTAGAAGGGTACCACAGGGGGCCTACCAAGAGACCCAGTACTTC.

The J gene is TRBJ1-4, the V gene TRBV7-2; 7 bases map to TRBD1. The CDR3 spans 15 residues. Germline CDR1 reads SGHTA; CDR2 reads FQGNSA. V shed 5 bases, J shed 12 bases, and the junction held 15 bases outside the gene matches. In DNA form, the CDR3 reads TGTGCCAGCAGCCTACGACAGGGAAATACCGTTGAACTGTTTTTT. Protein: CASSLRQGNTVELFF.

The genes are TRBV7-2 and TRBJ1-2, with 7 bases fitting TRBD1. The germline gives CDR1 SGHTA, CDR2 FQGNSA. This CDR3 is built from 14 residues. V lost 0 bases and J lost 7; bases outside the gene matches: 5. The CDR3 bases are TGTGCCAGCAGCTTAGCGTTGTCAGGGGGTGGCTACACCTTC. It translates to CASSLALSGGGYTF.

This clone appeared once. The V call is TRBV6-5, the J call TRBJ2-7; maybe TRBD1 (6 bases). The length of the CDR3 is 16 residues. The V end lost 0 bases, the J end lost 4 bases, and 16 bases lay between the germline ends. CDR1 MNHEY and CDR2 SVGAGI come from the germline V gene. DNA of the CDR3: TGTGCCAGCAGTTACTCGGCAGGGGTCGGCTCTTACGAGCAGTACTTC. This sequence encodes CASSYSAGVGSYEQYF.

DNA of the CDR3: TGTGCCAGCAGCCCGCACCCCAGAAGATACACAGATACGCAGTATTTT. As protein: CASSPHPRRYTDTQYF. The chain recombines TRBV7-2 with TRBJ2-3, with D unclear. Trimming took 5 bases from V and 2 from J, leaving 17 bases between them. The CDR3 sequence is 16 residues long. Looked up from germline, CDR1 is SGHTA and CDR2 is FQGNSA.

The chain combines TRBV5-1 with TRBJ2-7; 7 nucleotides agree with TRBD1. Germline trimming cut 2 bases from V and 2 bases from J; bases unmatched to any gene: 4. Germline CDR1 and CDR2: SGHRS and YFSETQ. This CDR3 spans 14 amino acids. Written as DNA, the CDR3 is TGCGCCAGCAGCTTCCGGGACAGAACCTACGAGCAGTACTTC. Amino acids: CASSFRDRTYEQYF.

This chain joins TRBV12-5 and TRBJ2-5, with TRBD2 matching over 8 bases. The CDR3 is 16 residues long. The ends lost 3 bases at V and 2 bases at J; junction bases unmatched: 8. Per the germline V gene, CDR1 is LGHNT and CDR2 is FRNRAP. In DNA, the CDR3 is TGTGCTAGTGGTTTTGAGGCGGGGGGACAACAAGAGACCCAGTACTTC. This sequence encodes CASGFEAGGQQETQYF.